Below, 23 T cell receptor beta chains from the same sample are listed, as sequenced in a study of regulatory T cells in long-lasting Graves disease. In building TCR beta libraries, iRepertoire HTBI primers were used together with Arm-PCR of CDR3 regions. MiXCR was run by TCRdb on the multiplex PCR reads, yielding one entry per CDR3 protein. The data hold hundreds of thousands of distinct CDR3 sequences, with less than 25% observed a single time. Time point defined: persistent/refractory GD, antithyroid drugs over 5 years with positive TRAb. The authors made the TCR library using RNA they extracted from PBMCs. The specimen was peripheral blood mononuclear cells (PBMCs), collected when the disease was refractory, from a patient treated with antithyroid drugs. Source of these receptors: a female donor with Graves disease.

This sequence joins TRBV4-1 and TRBJ1-5, with TRBD1 matching 10 bases. The CDR3 spans 17 residues. J lost 4 bases, V lost 0 bases, and 6 bases had no gene match. CDR1 is MGHRA and CDR2 is YSYEKL in the germline V gene. DNA for the CDR3: TGCGCCAGCAGCCAAGATCCGACAGGGGGCGGAAATCAGCCCCAGCATTTT. It encodes CASSQDPTGGGNQPQHF.

This clonotype was recorded many times. V gene TRBV6-2 or TRBV6-3 combines with J gene TRBJ2-2; D unclear. Germline CDR1 reads MNHEY; CDR2 reads SVGEGT. The CDR3 is 13 residues long. The V gene lost 0 bases and the J gene lost 5 bases, with 4 bases spanning the gap. CDR3 loop: CASSYSITGELFF. The CDR3 coding sequence is TGTGCCAGCAGTTACTCGATTACCGGGGAGCTGTTTTTT.

This clonotype was counted between two and nine times. V is TRBV27 and J is TRBJ1-3, with TRBD1 identical over 8 bases. V lost 5 bases and J lost 4; bases outside the gene matches: 4. Germline V lookup: CDR1 MNHEY, CDR2 SMNVEV (reference sequence). This CDR3 is 14 amino acids long. The CDR3 loop reads CASSDGQGGNTIYF. CDR3 in DNA: TGTGCCAGCAGTGACGGACAGGGAGGAAACACCATATATTTT.

This clonotype was seen repeatedly, ten times or more. This chain connects TRBV6-2 or TRBV6-3 to TRBJ2-7; tentatively, D is TRBD2 (5 bases). This CDR3 comprises 13 residues. V lost 9 bases and J lost 3, with 15 bases in between. Germline values: CDR1 MNHEY, CDR2 SVGEGT. The chain's CDR3 is CARKKTGDYEQYF. CDR3 DNA sequence: TGTGCCAGAAAAAAGACCGGGGACTACGAGCAGTACTTC.

This clonotype was detected only a few times. J is TRBJ2-3 and V is TRBV29-1; D may be TRBD2 (6 bases). The CDR3 consists of 14 residues. Germline values: CDR1 SQVTM, CDR2 ANQGSEA. V shed 6 bases and J shed 3 bases, with 16 bases lying between them. The CDR3 here is CSVDSPGRTDTQYF. The CDR3 nucleotides are TGCAGCGTAGACTCACCAGGGAGGACAGATACGCAGTATTTT.

In this sample, this clonotype turned up a few times. This chain uses TRBV30 with TRBJ2-4; no reliable D call. CDR1 is GTSNPN, CDR2 SVGIG, per germline (reference sequence). The V end lost 4 bases, the J end lost 0 bases, and 16 bases lay between the germline ends. The CDR3 has 16 amino acids. The CDR3 DNA reads TGTGCCTGGACCAACCACCTAATCCTAGCCAAAAACATTCAGTACTTC. Its protein product is CAWTNHLILAKNIQYF.

This clonotype was detected only a few times. The chain's CDR3 is CASSFDRDRDEQYF. CDR3 in DNA: TGTGCCAGCAGCTTCGACCGGGACAGGGACGAGCAGTACTTC. The chain has TRBV5-4 and TRBJ2-7; 9 bases agree with TRBD1. This CDR3 comprises 14 residues. Germline values: CDR1 SGHNT, CDR2 YYREEE (reference sequence). Trimming at V came to 2 bases and at J to 5 bases, leaving 5 bases not matched to a gene. Filled out from reference TRBV5-4 and TRBJ2-7, the complete variable domain reads ETGVTQSPTHLIKTRGQQVTLRCSSQSGHNTVSWYQQALGQGPQFIFQYYREEENGRGNFPPRFSGLQFPNYSSELNVNALELDDSALYLCASSFDRDRDEQYFGPGTRLTVT.

This clonotype was seen more than once but under ten times. The V call is TRBV20-1, the J call TRBJ1-1; D unclear. CDR1 and CDR2 (germline): DFQATT, SNEGSKA (reference sequence). V lost 0 bases, J lost 1 base, and 15 bases lay in between. The CDR3 contains 16 residues. The CDR3 DNA reads as TGCAGTGCTAGAGATCACGTAGTCCGCTCGAACACTGAAGCTTTCTTT. Its protein is CSARDHVVRSNTEAFF.

In this sample, this clonotype turned up a few times. The V call is TRBV7-9, the J call TRBJ2-1; 8 positions match TRBD2. The J segment lost 7 bases and the V segment lost 1 base, leaving 3 bases of the junction unmatched. Germline loops: CDR1 SEHNR, CDR2 FQNEAQ (reference sequence). CDR3 length: 14 amino acids. As DNA, the CDR3 is TGTGCCAGCAGCTTAGATATAGCGGGGAATGAGCAGTTCTTC. Translation gives CASSLDIAGNEQFF.

This clonotype was counted ten times or more. In DNA, the CDR3 is TGTGCCAGCAGTCTAGGACTAGCGGGTTCCGTCTACGAGCAGTACTTC. Protein: CASSLGLAGSVYEQYF. The V and J genes are TRBV28 and TRBJ2-7; 11 bases are shared with TRBD2. The CDR3 is 16 amino acids. V shed 5 bases, J shed 3 bases, and the junction held 9 bases outside the gene matches. CDR1 and CDR2 (germline): MDHEN, SYDVKM.

Only a few counts were recorded for this clonotype. This chain links TRBV5-1 with TRBJ2-7; tentatively, D is TRBD1 or TRBD2 (7 bases each). V was cut by 5 bases and J by 3 bases, with 18 bases left in between. Germline CDR1 SGHRS, CDR2 YFSETQ. The CDR3 spans 15 residues. CDR3: CASSLRQGGSYEQYF. The DNA of the CDR3 is TGCGCCAGCAGTTTAAGACAGGGAGGGAGCTACGAGCAGTACTTC.

The chain joins TRBV12-3 or TRBV12-4 to TRBJ2-2, with a weak D call TRBD1 (5 bases). V lost 7 bases to trimming and J lost 1 base, with 13 bases between them. The CDR3 sequence is 15 residues long. This CDR3 reads CASITGVLNTGELFF. The CDR3 DNA reads as TGTGCCAGCATCACAGGAGTCTTGAACACCGGGGAGCTGTTTTTT.

This clonotype showed up many times. The chain uses TRBV28 and TRBJ1-2; the D gene is possibly TRBD1 (5 bases). Trimming cost V 6 bases and J 4 bases, with 12 bases left between them. Germline V gives CDR1 MDHEN, CDR2 SYDVKM. The CDR3 length is 13 residues. In nucleotides, the CDR3 is TGTGCCAGCAGAAGGACAACCACCTATGGCTACACCTTC. Protein: CASRRTTTYGYTF.

This clonotype has just a few counts. V gene TRBV20-1 combines with J gene TRBJ2-2; D gene ambiguous. With 3 bases removed from V and 4 bases from J, the gap between germline ends came to 18 bases. The germline CDR1 and CDR2 sequences are DFQATT and SNEGSKA (reference sequence). The CDR3 extends over 16 amino acids. This CDR3 is CSARSDQRFATGELFF. CDR3 nucleotide sequence: TGCAGTGCTAGGTCGGACCAACGGTTTGCCACCGGGGAGCTGTTTTTT.

This clonotype was seen more than once but under ten times. V and J are TRBV20-1 and TRBJ2-7; 8 nucleotides align to TRBD1. CDR1 and CDR2 (germline): DFQATT, SNEGSKA (reference sequence). After removal of 2 bases from V and 4 bases from J, the junction contained 4 bases not matched to a gene. This CDR3 has 13 residues. Here the CDR3 reads CSARSGQVYEQYF. CDR3 in DNA: TGCAGTGCTAGATCGGGACAGGTATACGAGCAGTACTTC.

This clonotype was seen at least ten times. The chain carries TRBV6-1 and TRBJ1-1; 7 bases fit TRBD1. J was trimmed by 7 bases and V by 6 bases; bases with no gene match: 8. Germline V gene lookup returns CDR1 MNHNS and CDR2 SASEGT. The CDR3 extends over 13 amino acids. The CDR3 loop is CASRDRAMGEAFF. CDR3 nucleotide sequence: TGTGCCAGCAGAGACAGGGCCATGGGTGAAGCTTTCTTT.

The J gene is TRBJ1-5, the V gene TRBV6-5, with D tentatively TRBD1 (5 bases). The V end lost 2 bases, the J end lost 5 bases, and 13 bases lay between the germline ends. The CDR3 covers 15 residues. Germline-derived CDR1 and CDR2 are MNHEY and SVGAGI. This chain's CDR3 is CASSYRGGMDQPQHF. The CDR3 DNA follows: TGTGCCAGCAGTTACCGCGGGGGGATGGATCAGCCCCAGCATTTT.

Concerning this clonotype: A read error may account for a junction end that differs from germline. CDR3 DNA: TGTGCCAGCAGTTACGGGACAACTAGCAGTCAGCCCCAGCATTTT. Translated: CASSYGTTSSQPQHF. The V call is TRBV6-5, the J call TRBJ1-5, with D perhaps matching TRBD1 (6 bases). The CDR3 covers 15 residues. Germline V gene lookup returns CDR1 MNHEY and CDR2 SVGAGI.

The V gene is TRBV7-9, the J gene TRBJ2-5; a weak D match, TRBD2 (6 bases). The germline V gene has CDR1 SEHNR and CDR2 FQNEAQ (reference sequence). V lost 5 bases to trimming and J lost 5 bases, with 15 bases between them. This CDR3 has 14 residues. CDR3: CASSPGTALETQYF. CDR3 DNA sequence: TGTGCCAGCAGCCCGGGGACTGCTCTTGAGACCCAGTACTTC. Full variable domain (missing parts from reference TRBV7-9 and TRBJ2-5): DTGVSQNPRHKITKRGQNVTFRCDPISEHNRLYWYRQTLGQGPEFLTYFQNEAQLEKSRLLSDRFSAERPKGSFSTLEIQRTEQGDSAMYLCASSPGTALETQYFGPGTRLLVL.

The chain employs TRBV4-2 and TRBJ2-7; 12 bases are shared with TRBD2. The CDR3 has 17 amino acids. From germline, CDR1 is LGHNA and CDR2 YNFKEQ. Trimming removed 3 bases from V and 3 bases from J; junction bases left unmatched: 9. CDR3 DNA sequence: TGTGCCAGCAGCCAGGAAACCGGACTAGCGGGGTACTACGAGCAGTACTTC. Protein: CASSQETGLAGYYEQYF.

This clonotype was counted ten times or more. The rearrangement joins TRBV15 to TRBJ1-2, with a weak D call TRBD1 (6 bases). The CDR3 totals 16 residues. Germline CDR1 reads LNHNV; CDR2 reads YYDKDF (reference sequence). With 2 bases removed from V and 4 bases from J, the gap between germline ends came to 17 bases. The CDR3 DNA is TGTGCCACCAGCAGACCACCCGGGGACAATTCCTATGGCTACACCTTC. Translation gives CATSRPPGDNSYGYTF.

This clonotype was observed at least ten times. This chain joins TRBV28 and TRBJ2-5, with a weak D call TRBD1 (6 bases). Trimming left V 6 bases short and J 6 bases short, with 14 bases between. The CDR3 is 13 residues long. The germline V gene encodes CDR1 MDHEN and CDR2 SYDVKM. DNA of the CDR3: TGTGCCAGCAGGCGACAGGACGGACAGACCCAGTACTTC. Translation: CASRRQDGQTQYF.

This clonotype was seen a handful of times. The chain is built from TRBV7-9 and TRBJ1-4, with 7 nucleotides matching TRBD1. Germline V gene data show CDR1 as SEHNR and CDR2 as FQNEAQ (reference sequence). CDR3 length: 18 amino acids. The V gene end was trimmed by 4 bases and the J gene end by 7 bases; junction bases not matched to a gene: 18. The CDR3 loop reads CASSSLRGGAFLSEKLFF. The DNA of the CDR3 is TGTGCCAGCAGCTCACTTCGAGGGGGCGCTTTCCTTAGTGAAAAACTGTTTTTT.